The sequence of this TCR beta chain was determined in a study of patients and donors after allogeneic stem cell transplantation. J was trimmed by 3 bases and V by 8 bases; bases with no gene match: 7. The CDR3 is 13 residues long. Looked up from germline, CDR1 is SNHLY and CDR2 is FYNNEI. TCRdb re-derived calls from the RT-PCR reads in MiXCR, one entry per CDR3 protein. This table has 410,000 or so distinct CDR3 sequences, about a sixth appearing once. Source material: blood, either unsorted or a sorted T cell fraction (not recorded which). This receptor was taken from a human donor who was either an allogeneic HSCT recipient or a stem cell or donor lymphocyte infusion donor (not recorded which). It is not recorded whose cells these are; they may come from a transplant donor. V usage is TRBV2 and J usage is TRBJ2-7; 7 positions agree with TRBD1. Written as DNA, the CDR3 is TGTGCCAGCTTGACAGGGCGCGACTACGAGCAGTACTTC. It specifies CASLTGRDYEQYF.